Presented here are 3 T cell receptor beta chains from one specimen sequenced in a study of T cell responses to AZD1222 COVID-19 vaccine. Some clones are missing from TCRdb's copy, which holds only in-frame ones; the method was immunoSEQ multiplex PCR. The sample consists of approximately 70,000 clones, approximately 85% of them appearing once. Sequences were derived from peripheral blood, sampled on day 0 of AZD1222 vaccination. These receptor sequences come from an adult in good health.

The chain joins TRBV2 to TRBJ2-7, with TRBD1 matching over 7 bases. Germline CDR1 reads SNHLY; CDR2 reads FYNNEI. The V gene end was trimmed by 4 bases and the J gene end by 6 bases; junction bases not matched to a gene: 9. The CDR3 totals 14 residues. The CDR3 DNA sequence: TGTGCCAGCAGTGTTGGGACAGTCGTAGCCGAGCAGTACTTC. It yields the protein CASSVGTVVAEQYF.

This chain links TRBV5-1 with TRBJ2-3, with D possibly TRBD1 on 6 matching bases. Germline CDR1 is SGHRS and CDR2 is YFSETQ. The CDR3 is 14 residues long. The ends were cut back, 1 base at V and 4 bases at J, with 10 bases in the middle. The CDR3 sequence: CASSLTGNADTQYF. The CDR3 region has the DNA TGCGCCAGCAGCTTGACAGGGAACGCAGATACGCAGTATTTT.

The chain joins TRBV28 to TRBJ2-3; TRBD1 matches at 8 bases. Germline trimming cut 5 bases from V and 2 bases from J; bases unmatched to any gene: 9. Germline V gene sequence: CDR1 MDHEN, CDR2 SYDVKM. This CDR3 region has 16 residues. CDR3 protein: CASSAPRTGSTDTQYF. The CDR3 DNA reads TGTGCCAGCAGTGCTCCCCGGACAGGGTCCACAGATACGCAGTATTTT.